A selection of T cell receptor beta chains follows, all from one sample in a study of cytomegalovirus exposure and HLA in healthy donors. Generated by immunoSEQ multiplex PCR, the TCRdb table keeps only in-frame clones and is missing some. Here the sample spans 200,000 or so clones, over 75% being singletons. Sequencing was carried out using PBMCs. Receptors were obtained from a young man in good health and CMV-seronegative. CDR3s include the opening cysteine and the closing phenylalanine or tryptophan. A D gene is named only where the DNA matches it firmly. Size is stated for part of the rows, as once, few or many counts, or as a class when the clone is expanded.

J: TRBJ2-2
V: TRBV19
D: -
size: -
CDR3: CASRKASNTGELFF
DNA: TGTGCCAGTAGGAAAGCCTCGAACACCGGGGAGCTGTTTTTT

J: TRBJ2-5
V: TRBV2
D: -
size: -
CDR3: CASTATSLYQETQYF
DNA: TGTGCCAGTACCGCGACTTCCCTGTACCAAGAGACCCAGTACTTC

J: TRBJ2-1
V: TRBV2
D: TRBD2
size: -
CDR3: CASSVTPPGLAAYEGNEQFF
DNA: TGTGCCAGCAGTGTCACCCCGCCGGGACTAGCGGCTTATGAGGGGAATGAGCAGTTCTTC

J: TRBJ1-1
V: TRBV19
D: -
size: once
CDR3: CASSIDEGTEAFF
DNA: TGTGCCAGTAGTATAGATGAGGGGACAGAAGCTTTCTTT

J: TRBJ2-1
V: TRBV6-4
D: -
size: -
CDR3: CASSDSRRVSYNEQFF
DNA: TGTGCCAGCAGTGACTCGAGGCGCGTCTCCTACAATGAGCAGTTCTTC

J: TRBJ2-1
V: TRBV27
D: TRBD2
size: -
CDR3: CASSPITGTSGSSYNEQFF
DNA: TGTGCCAGCAGTCCAATTACCGGGACTAGCGGGAGTTCCTACAATGAGCAGTTCTTC

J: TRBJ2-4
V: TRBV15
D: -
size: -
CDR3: CATSREAAPNNQYF
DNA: TGTGCCACCAGCAGAGAGGCGGCACCTAACAATCAGTACTTC

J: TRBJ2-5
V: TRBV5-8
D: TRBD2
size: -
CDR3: CASSPKRGGLAGGQETQYF
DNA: TGTGCCAGCAGCCCCAAGAGGGGTGGACTAGCGGGGGGACAAGAGACCCAGTACTTC

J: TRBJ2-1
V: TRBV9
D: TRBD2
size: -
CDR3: CASSVGTSGNNEQFF
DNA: TGTGCCAGCAGCGTCGGGACTAGCGGGAATAATGAGCAGTTCTTC

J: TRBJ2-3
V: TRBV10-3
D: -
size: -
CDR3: CAIGRTASTDTQYF
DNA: TGTGCCATCGGTCGGACTGCTAGCACAGATACGCAGTATTTT

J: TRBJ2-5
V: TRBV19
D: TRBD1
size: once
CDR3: CASSGRGTGGVETQYF
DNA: TGTGCCAGTAGCGGGCGCGGGACAGGGGGGGTAGAGACCCAGTACTTC

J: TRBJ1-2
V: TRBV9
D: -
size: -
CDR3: CASSVDFGAGHNYGYTF
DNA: TGTGCCAGCAGCGTAGATTTTGGCGCAGGCCATAACTATGGCTACACCTTC

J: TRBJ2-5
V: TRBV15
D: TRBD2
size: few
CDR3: CATSRDRIASGAETQYF
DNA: TGTGCCACCAGCAGAGATAGGATTGCTAGCGGGGCCGAGACCCAGTACTTC

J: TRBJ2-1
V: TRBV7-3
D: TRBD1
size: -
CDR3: CASSFRDRGNEQFF
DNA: TGTGCCAGCAGCTTCCGGGACAGGGGCAATGAGCAGTTCTTC

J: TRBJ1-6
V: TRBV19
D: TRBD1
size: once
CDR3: CASTPRGQSSYNSPLHF
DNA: TGTGCCAGTACCCCAAGGGGACAGAGCTCCTATAATTCACCCCTCCACTTT

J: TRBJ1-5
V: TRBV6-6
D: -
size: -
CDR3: CASSYDSRQPQHF
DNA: TGTGCCAGCAGTTATGATTCCCGGCAGCCCCAGCATTTT